What follows is one T cell receptor (beta chain) and its context. The clone's antigen remains unknown. Base qualities are not provided; no much larger clone lies one nucleotide away. The source of the sample is a study of shared T cell receptors in the human thymus (dated by TCRdb to about 2021). About the study as a whole: The study examined how self-reactive, shared T-cell receptor alpha chains are generated in the human thymus.

Libraries were built with the immunoSEQ multiplex PCR assay. TCRdb holds this immuneACCESS table with in-frame rearrangements only. Some clones are missing; in checked studies, unresolved V genes explain under half, and the rest has no known cause. Counted in this sample were 650,000 to 950,000 clones; 70% to 90% of them appeared once. 0.008% to 0.011% of the sample is taken by the ten largest. The CDR1 and CDR2 encoded by the germline V gene are SGHTS and YDEGEE. The CDR3 runs 15 amino acids, cysteine and phenylalanine included. The kept DNA is CDR3 alone, 45 bases in frame from the first base. V is pared back by 0 bases and J by 3 bases, with 12 bases lying between the germline termini. This sample was shared with a second study, whose subject was human thymus T cells. That second report states: In Finland, the donors were immunologically healthy infants who were having open corrective cardiac surgery for congenital heart defects. Thymus tissue was obtained as surgical resects removed during corrective cardiac surgery. Usage of V and J gene segments appeared to be biased in both the thymic and the peripheral blood repertoires. According to the related research, thymic TCR repertoires were highly overlapping among unrelated individuals. The study characterized TCR alpha and beta repertoires from seven to nine infant thymus samples and a few related peripheral blood samples. Donor ages ranging from roughly 6 to 244 days were recorded, and over 5 male and two female infants were included in the cohort. Thymocytes were released mechanically from tissue and stored at -70 °C as pellets of about 9.5-32 million cells. A QIAsymphony instrument was used to extract genomic DNA from frozen cell pellets. The immunoSEQ multiplex PCR assay was used to amplify the TCRB and TCRAD loci from a standardized amount of quality-controlled genomic DNA. The V(D)J region was spanned by amplicons of a length sufficient to cover the CDR3 and to identify V and J genes. Through the commercial immunoSEQ service, the amplicons were sequenced on an Illumina platform. Primer bias and sequencing errors were corrected using previously described methods, and TCRAD and TCRB definitions followed the IMGT database. The repertoires were analysed using immunoSEQ Analyzer 3.0 and VDJTools for basic statistics, V/J segment usage, diversity estimates, rarefaction and pairwise overlap. Diversity was estimated with Chao1, ChaoE, Efron-Thisted, Shannon and inverse Simpson indices, and also on datasets down-sampled to the smallest sample. For repertoire overlap, CDR3 nucleotide sequence, V gene and J gene had to match strictly, and clustering was done by Jaccard-based multidimensional scaling. Thymus samples yielded on average roughly 790,000 unique TCRB clonotypes, compared with about 80,000 from blood samples.

The receptor's source is a girl younger than two with a congenital heart defect. Donor details come from another sample of the same person, matched by shared clones. The material sequenced was thymocytes. The chain joins TRBV5-8 to TRBJ1-2; a tentative D call is TRBD1 (6 bases match). The CDR3 region: CASSLGGSGDYGYTF. The DNA sequence reads TGTGCCAGCAGCTTGGGCGGGTCAGGGGACTATGGCTACACCTTC.